Reported below is one T cell receptor beta chain. Its specificity is not known. The data derive from a study of cytomegalovirus exposure and HLA in healthy donors. Study-level points and caveats: Reportedly, TCR beta sequences accurately predicted HLA-A and HLA-B alleles in most subjects. A later analysis revealed that TCR association rates differed between HLA loci, peaking at DRB1 and bottoming out at HLA-C. For cytomegalovirus status, the classifier reportedly gave diagnoses with high specificity and sensitivity.

The germline CDR1 and CDR2 sequences are SGHVS and FQNEAQ. CDR3 size: 13 residues. V lost 2 bases, J lost 7 bases, and 12 bases lay in between. PCR used 60 Vbeta primers and 13 Jbeta primers. Sequencing was performed with immunoSEQ multiplex PCR; in TCRdb, only in-frame clones are kept and a portion is missing. The profile shows approximately 100,000 clones, 60% to 85% of them singletons. Input material: PBMCs. The chain combines TRBV7-8 with TRBJ2-7; D gene ambiguous. The source is a man in his fifties or sixties in good health and CMV-seropositive. The CDR3 is CASSLSAFREQYF. DNA of the CDR3: TGTGCCAGCAGCTTAAGCGCGTTTCGGGAGCAGTACTTC.